This TCR beta chain is from a study of early T cells in non-severe SARS-CoV-2 infection. The V gene's germline CDR1 is SQVTM and CDR2 ANQGSEA. This CDR3 spans 11 amino acids. V lost 4 bases and J 2 bases, leaving 6 bases between the germline ends. This clonotype was picked up many times. One entry per CDR3 protein results from TCRdb running MiXCR on the 5' RACE reads. Among 60,000 or so distinct CDR3 sequences, about 12% were seen once, and the ten largest hold 9.5% to 10%. The source is an adult who was a healthcare worker with PCR-confirmed SARS-CoV-2 infection or an uninfected control (not recorded which). Input material: whole blood. The V call is TRBV29-1, the J call TRBJ2-7; perhaps TRBD1 as D (5 bases). The CDR3, as DNA: TGCAGCGTTGGGGGCCCCTACGAGCAGTACTTC. Encoded protein: CSVGGPYEQYF.